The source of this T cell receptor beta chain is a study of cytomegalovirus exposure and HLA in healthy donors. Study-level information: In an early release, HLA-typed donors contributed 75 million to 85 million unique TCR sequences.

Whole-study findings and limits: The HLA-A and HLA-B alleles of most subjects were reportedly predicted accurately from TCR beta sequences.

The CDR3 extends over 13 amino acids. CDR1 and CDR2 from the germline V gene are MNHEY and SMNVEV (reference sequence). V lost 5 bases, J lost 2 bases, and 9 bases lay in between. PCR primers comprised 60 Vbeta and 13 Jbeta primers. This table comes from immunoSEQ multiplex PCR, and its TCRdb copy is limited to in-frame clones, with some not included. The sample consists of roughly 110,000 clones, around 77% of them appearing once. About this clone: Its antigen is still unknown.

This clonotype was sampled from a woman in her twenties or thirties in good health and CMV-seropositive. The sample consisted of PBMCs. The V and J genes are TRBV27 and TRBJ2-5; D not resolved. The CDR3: CASSTYQQETQYF. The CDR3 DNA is TGTGCCAGCAGTACATATCAACAAGAGACCCAGTACTTC.